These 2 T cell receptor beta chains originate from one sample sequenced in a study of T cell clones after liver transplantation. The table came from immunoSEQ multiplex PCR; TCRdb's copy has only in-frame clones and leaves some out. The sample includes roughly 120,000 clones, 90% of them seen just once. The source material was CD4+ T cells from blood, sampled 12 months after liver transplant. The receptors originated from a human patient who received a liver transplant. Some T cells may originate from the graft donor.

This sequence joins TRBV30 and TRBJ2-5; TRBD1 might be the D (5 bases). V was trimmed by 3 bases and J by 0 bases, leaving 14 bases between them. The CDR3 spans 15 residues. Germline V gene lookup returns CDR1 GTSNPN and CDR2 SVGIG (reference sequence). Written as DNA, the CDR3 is TGTGCCTGGAGAAGGAAACCACAGGACCAAGAGACCCAGTACTTC. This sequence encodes CAWRRKPQDQETQYF.

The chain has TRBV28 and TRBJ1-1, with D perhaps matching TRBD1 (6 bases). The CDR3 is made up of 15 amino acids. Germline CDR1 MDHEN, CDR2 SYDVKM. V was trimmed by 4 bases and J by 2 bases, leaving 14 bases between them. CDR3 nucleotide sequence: TGTGCCAGCAGTTGGGGCGGGGGCATTAACACTGAAGCTTTCTTT. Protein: CASSWGGGINTEAFF.